The rows below give T cell receptor beta chains drawn from one sample of a study of control samples from healthy donors and cancer patients. Here immunoSEQ multiplex PCR was the method, and the copy in TCRdb shows in-frame clones only, minus some. The sample yields 40,000 to 45,000 clones, over 65% seen once. The sequenced material came from formalin-fixed, paraffin-embedded tissue. These receptors originate from a male donor with melanoma. The CDR3 runs from the conserved cysteine through the conserved F or W. The D gene is left open where the match is weak. Where a row states a size, it is once, few, many or the class of an expanded clone; other rows omit it.

V,size,J,D,DNA,CDR3
TRBV29-1,many,TRBJ2-5,TRBD1,TGCAGCTCCAGACAGGGGGGAGAGACCCAGTACTTC,CSSRQGGETQYF
TRBV27,few,TRBJ2-2,TRBD1,TGTGCCAGCAGTCTCTACGGGACAGCGAACACCGGGGAGCTGTTTTTT,CASSLYGTANTGELFF
TRBV18,few,TRBJ2-7,NA,TGTGCCAGCTCACCACCGGGGGGGCAGGGGCTCTACGAGCAGTACTTC,CASSPPGGQGLYEQYF
TRBV12-3/TRBV12-4,NA,TRBJ2-7,TRBD1,TGTGCCAGCAGTGACAGGGACCCCTACGAGCAGTACTTC,CASSDRDPYEQYF
TRBV29-1,few,TRBJ2-3,NA,TGCAGCGTTGAACGGGAGCTAATAGATACGCAGTATTTT,CSVERELIDTQYF
TRBV6-5,NA,TRBJ1-5,NA,TGTGCCAGCACCCGAACCTTAGAGGACACCCAGCCCCAGCATTTT,CASTRTLEDTQPQHF
TRBV29-1,NA,TRBJ2-7,NA,TGCAGCGCTGTACAGGGCCCCCGTCACGAGCAGTACTTC,CSAVQGPRHEQYF
TRBV5-1,NA,TRBJ2-3,TRBD1,TGCGCCAGCACAGGACAGGGGGAGACAGATACGCAGTATTTT,CASTGQGETDTQYF
TRBV27,NA,TRBJ2-3,NA,TGTGCTAAATGGGGGGCTGAAGATACGCAGTATTTT,CAKWGAEDTQYF
TRBV7-9,NA,TRBJ2-7,NA,TGTGCCAGCAGCTTAGACTATTCAACCTACGAGCAGTACTTC,CASSLDYSTYEQYF
TRBV11-2,many,TRBJ1-1,TRBD1,TGTGCCAGCAGAAGACAGGGGGCGACCCTAAACACTGAAGCTTTCTTT,CASRRQGATLNTEAFF
TRBV15,NA,TRBJ2-7,NA,TGTGCCACCAGCAGAGGACGGGCCGTCGAGCAGTACTTC,CATSRGRAVEQYF
TRBV7-9,NA,TRBJ2-5,NA,TGTGCCAGCAGCATCCGGCAAGAGACCCAGTACTTC,CASSIRQETQYF
TRBV30,NA,TRBJ2-7,NA,TGTGCCTGGAGTACCTGGACAAGCTCCTACGAGCAGTACTTC,CAWSTWTSSYEQYF
TRBV5-1,NA,TRBJ1-5,NA,TGCGCCAGCAGCTTGTCGGGAGGTAGTCAGCCCCAGCATTTT,CASSLSGGSQPQHF
TRBV30,NA,TRBJ2-7,NA,TGTGCCTGGAGTACCCCCCCCCTCGAGCAGTACTTC,CAWSTPPLEQYF
TRBV18,NA,TRBJ2-6,TRBD1,TGTGCCAGCTCACCCGGGACAGTTGGGGCCAACGTCCTGACTTTC,CASSPGTVGANVLTF
TRBV6-1,NA,TRBJ2-5,NA,TGTGCCAGCAGTGAATCGGAAGTCCAAGAGACCCAGTACTTC,CASSESEVQETQYF
TRBV5-6,NA,TRBJ2-6,NA,TGTGCCAGCAGCTTGGTCGGCGCCTCTGGGGCCAACGTCCTGACTTTC,CASSLVGASGANVLTF
TRBV12-3/TRBV12-4,NA,TRBJ1-2,NA,TGTGCCAGCAGTTCGGGGGGAGCCGGCTACACCTTC,CASSSGGAGYTF
TRBV2,NA,TRBJ1-3,NA,TGTGCCAGCGCGCTAACGACAGCTTCTGGAAACACCATATATTTT,CASALTTASGNTIYF
TRBV4-1,NA,TRBJ2-7,NA,TGCGCCAGCAGCCAACAACGGGAGTCCTACGAGCAGTACTTC,CASSQQRESYEQYF
TRBV18,NA,TRBJ1-6,NA,TGTGCCAGCTCGCCCGGACAGTTTACTAATTCACCCCTCCACTTT,CASSPGQFTNSPLHF
TRBV11-2,NA,TRBJ1-6,NA,TGTGCCAGCAGCTTGGGGGAAGTGAGCTCACCCCTCCACTTT,CASSLGEVSSPLHF
TRBV9,few,TRBJ2-3,NA,TGTGCCAGCAGCGTCTTGGGGCGGGGAAGCACAGATACGCAGTATTTT,CASSVLGRGSTDTQYF
TRBV28,NA,TRBJ1-4,NA,TGTGCCAGCAGTCATAATAAAGAGGGGCCTGAAAAACTGTTTTTT,CASSHNKEGPEKLFF